This T cell receptor (beta chain) was obtained from a study of neurological immune-mediated disorders. In this sample, this clonotype turned up many times. This CDR3 spans 16 amino acids. CDR1 LGHNA and CDR2 YSLEER come from the germline V gene. Trimming removed 1 base from V and 6 bases from J; junction bases left unmatched: 5. MiXCR, run by TCRdb on the 5' RACE reads, gives a single entry per CDR3 protein. There are about 50,000 distinct CDR3 sequences in the sample; over 9% occur only once, and 21% lies in the top ten. The V gene is TRBV4-3, the J gene TRBJ1-4; 10 positions agree with TRBD1. This clonotype was sampled from a woman aged 40 to 50 with HTLV-1-associated myelopathy (HAM/TSP). Sequencing was performed on PBMCs. CDR3 sequence reads: CASSQASGTGDEKLFF. The CDR3 DNA is TGCGCCAGCAGCCAAGCATCGGGGACAGGGGATGAAAAACTGTTTTTT.